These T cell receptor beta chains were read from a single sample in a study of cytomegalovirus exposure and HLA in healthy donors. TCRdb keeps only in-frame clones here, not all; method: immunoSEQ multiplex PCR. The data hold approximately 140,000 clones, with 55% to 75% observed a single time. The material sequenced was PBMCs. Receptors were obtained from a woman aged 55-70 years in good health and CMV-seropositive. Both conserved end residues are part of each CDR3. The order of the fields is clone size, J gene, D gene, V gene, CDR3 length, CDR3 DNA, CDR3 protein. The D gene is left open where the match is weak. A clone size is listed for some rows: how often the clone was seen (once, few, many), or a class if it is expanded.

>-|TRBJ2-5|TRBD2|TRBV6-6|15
TGTGCCAGCAGTTACGGGCGGGAGGGCCGAGAGACCCAGTACTTC
CASSYGREGRETQYF
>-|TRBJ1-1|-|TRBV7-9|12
TGTGCCAGCAGCTTTGGTCCGACGGAGGCTTTCTTT
CASSFGPTEAFF
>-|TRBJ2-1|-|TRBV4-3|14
TGCGCCAGCAGCCAACAGACATCTTCCAATGAGCAGTTCTTC
CASSQQTSSNEQFF
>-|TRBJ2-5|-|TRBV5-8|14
TGTGCCAGCAGCCCCGGGACATCCCCAGAGACCCAGTACTTC
CASSPGTSPETQYF
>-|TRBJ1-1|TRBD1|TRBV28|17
TGTGCCAGCAGTTTACAATCGGGACAGAGGACGATCACTGAAGCTTTCTTT
CASSLQSGQRTITEAFF
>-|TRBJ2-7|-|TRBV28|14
TGTGCCAGCAGGCCCATCGGCGGCGGCTACGAGCAGTACTTC
CASRPIGGGYEQYF
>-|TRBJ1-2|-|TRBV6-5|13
TGTGCCAGCAGTTACGGGGGCAGCTATGGCTACACCTTC
CASSYGGSYGYTF
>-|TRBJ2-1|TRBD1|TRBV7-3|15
TGTGCCAGCAGCTTAACGAGGACAGGGAGGTTGGAGCAGTTCTTC
CASSLTRTGRLEQFF
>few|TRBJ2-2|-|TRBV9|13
TGTGCCAGCAGCGTAAGGGGCACCGGGGAGCTGTTTTTT
CASSVRGTGELFF
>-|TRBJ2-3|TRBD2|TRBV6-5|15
TGTGCCAGCAGCCGAGGGACTAGCGGGAGGAGGGCGCAGTATTTT
CASSRGTSGRRAQYF
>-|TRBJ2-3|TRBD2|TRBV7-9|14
TGTGCCAGCAGCTTCACTAGCGGCACAGATACGCAGTATTTT
CASSFTSGTDTQYF
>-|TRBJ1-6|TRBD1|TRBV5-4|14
TGTGCCAGCAGCTCGGACAGGGGGGATTCACCCCTCCACTTT
CASSSDRGDSPLHF
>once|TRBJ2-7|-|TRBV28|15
TGCGCCAGCAGTTCCGTCAGGGAGGTTTTCAACGAGCAGTACTTC
CASSSVREVFNEQYF
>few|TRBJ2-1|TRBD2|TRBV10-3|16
TGTGCCATCACCCCTGTAGCGGGAGGCTCCTACAATGAGCAGTTCTTC
CAITPVAGGSYNEQFF
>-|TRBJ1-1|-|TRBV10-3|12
TGTGCCACCGCCCAGTTGAACACTGAAGCTTTCTTT
CATAQLNTEAFF
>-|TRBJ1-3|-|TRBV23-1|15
TGCGCCAGCAGTCAATCTCAGAAAGAAGGAAACACCATATATTTT
CASSQSQKEGNTIYF
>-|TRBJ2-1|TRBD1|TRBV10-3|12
TGTGCCATCCGGGACAGTTACAATGAGCAGTTCTTC
CAIRDSYNEQFF
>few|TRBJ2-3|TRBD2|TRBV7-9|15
TGTGCCAGCAGCTTAGAGGGCGGGAGTGCAGATACGCAGTATTTT
CASSLEGGSADTQYF
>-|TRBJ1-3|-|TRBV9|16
TGTGCCAGCAGCGTAGGCCAGGGGAGCTCTGGAAACACCATATATTTT
CASSVGQGSSGNTIYF
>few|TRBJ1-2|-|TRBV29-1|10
TGCAGCGTACACAGGGATGGCTACACCTTC
CSVHRDGYTF
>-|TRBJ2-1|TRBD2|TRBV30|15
TGTGCCTGGATCCCTGCGGGACTAGCATGGGATGAGCAGTTCTTC
CAWIPAGLAWDEQFF
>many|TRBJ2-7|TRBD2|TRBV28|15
TGTGCCAGCAGTCCCACTAGCGGGAGGTACGACGAGCAGTACTTC
CASSPTSGRYDEQYF
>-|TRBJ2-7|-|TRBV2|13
TGTGCCAGCAGTGAGGCCGTTACCTACGAGCAGTACTTC
CASSEAVTYEQYF
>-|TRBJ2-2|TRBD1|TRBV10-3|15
TGTGCCATCAGTGCCGGTGACAGGGGGACCGGGGAGCTGTTTTTT
CAISAGDRGTGELFF
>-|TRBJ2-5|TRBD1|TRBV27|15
TGTGCCAGCAGTTTATACCGAGGGGGCGGAGAGACCCAGTACTTC
CASSLYRGGGETQYF
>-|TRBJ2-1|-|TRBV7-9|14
TGTGCCAGCAGCTTAGACAGCTCTGGCAATGAGCAGTTCTTC
CASSLDSSGNEQFF
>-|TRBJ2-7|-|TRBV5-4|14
TGTGCCAGCAGCTTTTCCACGGGAGAGGTCGAGCAGTACTTC
CASSFSTGEVEQYF
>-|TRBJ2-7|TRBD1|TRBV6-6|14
TGTGCCAGCAGTTACGTGGACAGGGTCTACGAGCAGTACTTC
CASSYVDRVYEQYF
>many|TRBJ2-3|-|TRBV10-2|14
TGCGCCAGCTGCTCGACAGCGAGGACAGATACGCAGTATTTT
CASCSTARTDTQYF
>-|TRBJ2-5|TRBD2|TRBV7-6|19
TGTGCCAGCAGCTACCTCCGGACGGCAGCGGGAGGGCCTAGTGAGACCCAGTACTTC
CASSYLRTAAGGPSETQYF
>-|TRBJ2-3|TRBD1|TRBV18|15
TGTGCCAGCTCACCGGGACAGGGGGCTTTCAATACGCAGTATTTT
CASSPGQGAFNTQYF
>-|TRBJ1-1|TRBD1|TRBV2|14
TGTGCCAGCAGCCAGGGACAGGGGATCGCTGAAGCTTTCTTT
CASSQGQGIAEAFF
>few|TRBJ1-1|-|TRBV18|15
TGTGCCAGCTCACCGGAGACCACCTCGGGCACTGAAGCTTTCTTT
CASSPETTSGTEAFF
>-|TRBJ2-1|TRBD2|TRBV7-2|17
TGTGCCAGCAGCTTATATCGCGGGAGGGGGTTCTACAATGAGCAGTTCTTC
CASSLYRGRGFYNEQFF
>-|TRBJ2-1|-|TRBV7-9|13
TGTGCCAGCAGCTTGACATCGGTGGATGAGCAGTTCTTC
CASSLTSVDEQFF
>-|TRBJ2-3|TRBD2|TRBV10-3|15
TGTGCCATCAAAGGACTAGCGGGAGAAACAGATACGCAGTATTTT
CAIKGLAGETDTQYF
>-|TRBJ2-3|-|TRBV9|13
TGTGCCAGCAGCGTCGCCGAGGGAAATACGCAGTATTTT
CASSVAEGNTQYF
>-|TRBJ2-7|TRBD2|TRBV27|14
TGTGCCAGCAGCAGGACTAGCGGGCTCTACGAGCAGTACTTC
CASSRTSGLYEQYF
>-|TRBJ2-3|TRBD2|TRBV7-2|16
TGTGCCAGCAGCTCGGGCCGACTAGCGGGCGCAGATACGCAGTATTTT
CASSSGRLAGADTQYF
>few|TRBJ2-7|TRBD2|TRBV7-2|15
TGTGCCAGCAGCTTAGAAGCTAGCGGAGTCGCGGAGCAGTACTTC
CASSLEASGVAEQYF
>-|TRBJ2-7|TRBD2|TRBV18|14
TGTGCCAGCACCATAGCGGGAGAATGGTACGAGCAGTACTTC
CASTIAGEWYEQYF
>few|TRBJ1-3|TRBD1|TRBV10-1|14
TGCGCCAGCACAACCGGGACAGCTGGAAACACCATATATTTT
CASTTGTAGNTIYF
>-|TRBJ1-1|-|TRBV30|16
TGTGCCTGGAGTGTAGGGGTCAAGGGGCCCGCCGGCGAAGCTTTCTTT
CAWSVGVKGPAGEAFF
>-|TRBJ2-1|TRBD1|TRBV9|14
TGTGCCAGCAGTACAGGGGACTCCTACAATGAGCAGTTCTTC
CASSTGDSYNEQFF
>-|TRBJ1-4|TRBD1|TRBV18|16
TGTGCCAGCTCATTAAACCAGGGGGCTACTAATGAAAAACTGTTTTTT
CASSLNQGATNEKLFF
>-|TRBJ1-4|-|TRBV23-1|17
TGCGCCAGCAGTCGAATCGGAGGGGCCGCACCCCATAAGCGACTGTTTTTT
CASSRIGGAAPHKRLFF
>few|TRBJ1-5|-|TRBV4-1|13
TGCGCCAGCAGCCCCGGGGAGGGCCAGCCCCAGCATTTT
CASSPGEGQPQHF
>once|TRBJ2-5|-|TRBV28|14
TGTGCCAGCAGTTTGATACAGCTCCAAGAGACCCAGTACTTC
CASSLIQLQETQYF
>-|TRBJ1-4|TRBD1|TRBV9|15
TGTGCCAGCAGCATAGGGACAGCCCTAAATGAAAAACTGTTTTTT
CASSIGTALNEKLFF
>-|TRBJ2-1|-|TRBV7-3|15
TGTGCCAGCAGATCCTTAGCGACCCTCGGGGATGAGCAGTTCTTC
CASRSLATLGDEQFF
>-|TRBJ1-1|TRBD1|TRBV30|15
TGTGCCTGGAGTGACTACAGGGGGCGGAACACTGAAGCTTTCTTT
CAWSDYRGRNTEAFF
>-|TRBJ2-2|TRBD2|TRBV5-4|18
TGTGCCAGCAGCTCCGGGACTAGCGGGAGTCGTAGCACCGGGGAGCTGTTTTTT
CASSSGTSGSRSTGELFF
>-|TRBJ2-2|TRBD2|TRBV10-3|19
TGTGCCATCAGTCGGATTAGACCTCTAGCGGGAGGAACCACCGGGGAGCTGTTTTTT
CAISRIRPLAGGTTGELFF
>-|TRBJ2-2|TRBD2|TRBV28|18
TGTGCCAGCAGTTATGGGACTAGCGGGAAAGTAGGCTCCGGGGAGCTGTTTTTT
CASSYGTSGKVGSGELFF
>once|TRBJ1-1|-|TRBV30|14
TGTGCCTGGAGGGGTGGGAGGATGAACACTGAAGCTTTCTTT
CAWRGGRMNTEAFF
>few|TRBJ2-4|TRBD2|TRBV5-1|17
TGCGCCAGCAGCAGGGGACTAGCGGGAGGAGAGAGGGCCATTCAGTACTTC
CASSRGLAGGERAIQYF
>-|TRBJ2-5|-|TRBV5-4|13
TGTGCCAGCAGCTGGGGTAGGGAGGAGACCCAGTACTTC
CASSWGREETQYF
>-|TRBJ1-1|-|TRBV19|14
TGTGCCAGTAGTATCCTACAGGGAACGGGTGAAGCTTTCTTT
CASSILQGTGEAFF
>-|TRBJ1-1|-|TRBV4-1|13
TGCGCCAGCAGCCAGGAGTCGAACACTGAAGCTTTCTTT
CASSQESNTEAFF
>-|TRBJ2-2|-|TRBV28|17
TGTGCCAGCAGTTCTGTGCCTAGGGGATATGACACCGGGGAGCTGTTTTTT
CASSSVPRGYDTGELFF